This T cell receptor beta chain was retrieved from a study of T cell responses to AZD1222 COVID-19 vaccine. Regarding the study as a whole: Nearly half of spike-specific TCRs reportedly target variant regions that are unmutated in the B.1.351 and B.1.1.7 variants. The sample set comprised mostly white British donors with more females, and clonal diversity was possibly underestimated. There were repertoire samples only from the period after the peak T cell response. Rises in breadth and depth of Spike-specific TCRs came after two AZD1222 doses.

V lost 4 bases and J 6 bases, leaving 8 bases between the germline ends. This CDR3 is built from 12 residues. Germline CDR1 is MDHEN and CDR2 is SYDVKM. A remark on this clone: Its specificity is unknown.

Assay: immunoSEQ multiplex PCR; the TCRdb copy retains only in-frame clones and omits some. Of roughly 79,000 clones in the sample, about 90% were seen once. The rearrangement links TRBV28 to TRBJ2-3; unclear D gene. The sample consisted of peripheral blood, taken on day 0 of MenACWY control vaccination. The TCR sequence derives from an adult in good health. The CDR3 reads CASSWSGDTQYF. CDR3 coding DNA: TGTGCCAGCAGTTGGTCCGGGGATACGCAGTATTTT.